One T cell receptor (beta chain) is described in this entry. The antigen is not known. The sample originates from a study of T cells in localized non-small cell lung cancer. The data were produced by immunoSEQ multiplex PCR, yet TCRdb's version contains in-frame clones alone and is incomplete. The sample lists some 56,000 clones, around 86% seen once, with less than 6% in the top ten. Study findings and constraints: Longer survival (overall) was linked to higher T cell density in blood. A median approximately 57 of the top 100 tumor clones appeared in adjacent lung. Peak T cell clonality was found in uninvolved adjacent lung, exceeding tumor. Investigators sequenced only a single tumor region, leaving heterogeneity possible.

This sequence originates from a woman aged 35 to 69 with stage I lung adenocarcinoma. The specimen was peripheral blood, collected before any cancer treatment.

The CDR3 reads CASSYSVTNTEAFF. CDR3 nucleotides: TGTGCCAGCAGTTACTCGGTTACGAACACTGAAGCTTTCTTT. V and J are TRBV6-5 and TRBJ1-1; D unclear. Trimming took off 0 bases at V and 1 base at J, with 6 bases between the two ends. The CDR3 contains 14 residues. The germline V gene has CDR1 MNHEY and CDR2 SVGAGI.